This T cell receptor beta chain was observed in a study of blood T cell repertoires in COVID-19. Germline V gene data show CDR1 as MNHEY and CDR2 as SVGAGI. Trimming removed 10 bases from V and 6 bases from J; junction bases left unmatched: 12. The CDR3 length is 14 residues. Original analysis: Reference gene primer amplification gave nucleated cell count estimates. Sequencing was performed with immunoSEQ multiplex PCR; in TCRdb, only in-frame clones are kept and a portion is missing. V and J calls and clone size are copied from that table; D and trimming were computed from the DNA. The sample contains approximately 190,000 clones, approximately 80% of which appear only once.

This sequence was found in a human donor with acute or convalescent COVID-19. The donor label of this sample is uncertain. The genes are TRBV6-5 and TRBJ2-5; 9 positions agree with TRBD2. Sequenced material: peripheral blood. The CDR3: CATVGSSGSQTQYF. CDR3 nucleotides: TGTGCCACCGTGGGAAGTAGCGGGAGCCAGACCCAGTACTTC.